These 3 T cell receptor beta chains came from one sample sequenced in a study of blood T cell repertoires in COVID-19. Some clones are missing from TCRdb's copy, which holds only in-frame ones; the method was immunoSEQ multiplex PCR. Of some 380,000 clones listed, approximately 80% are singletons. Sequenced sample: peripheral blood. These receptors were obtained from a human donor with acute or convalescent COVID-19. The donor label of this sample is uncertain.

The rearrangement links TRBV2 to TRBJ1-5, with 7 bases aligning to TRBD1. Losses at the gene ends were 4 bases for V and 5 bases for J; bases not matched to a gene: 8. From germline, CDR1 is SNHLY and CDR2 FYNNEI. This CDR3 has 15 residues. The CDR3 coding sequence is TGTGCCAGCAGTGGGGGACAGACCCTCGATCAGCCCCAGCATTTT. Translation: CASSGGQTLDQPQHF.

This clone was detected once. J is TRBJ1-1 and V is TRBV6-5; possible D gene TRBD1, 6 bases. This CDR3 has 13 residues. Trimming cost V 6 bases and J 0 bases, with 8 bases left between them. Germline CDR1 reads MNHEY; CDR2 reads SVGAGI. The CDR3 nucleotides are TGTGCCAGCAGAAGGGGGTTGAACACTGAAGCTTTCTTT. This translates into CASRRGLNTEAFF.

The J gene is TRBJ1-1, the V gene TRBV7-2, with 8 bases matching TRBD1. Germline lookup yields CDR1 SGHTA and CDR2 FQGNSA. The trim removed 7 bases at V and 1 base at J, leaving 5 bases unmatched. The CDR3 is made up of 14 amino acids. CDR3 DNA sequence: TGTGCCAGCACCCCGGACAGGGCGAACACTGAAGCTTTCTTT. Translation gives CASTPDRANTEAFF.